This T cell receptor (beta chain) was sequenced for a study of persistence of HIV-infected CD4 T cells. Study-level background: Isolated cells were CMV- and HIV-1 Gag-responding CD4+ T cells. Multiple blood draws of up to roughly 200 mL, except a couple of donors with single leukapheresis. Study conclusions and caveats: Degenerate expanded CDR3beta sequences were enriched among CMV- and Gag-responding cells.

Comments on this clone: What it recognizes is unknown.

This CDR3 is built from 17 residues. Deletions cut 3 bases from V and 2 bases from J, with 14 bases between. The germline CDR1 and CDR2 sequences are LNHNV and YYDKDF (reference sequence). Cells were stimulated with CMV-infected fibroblast lysates at approximately 10 ug/mL. Sorted nonresponding memory CD4+ T cells were CD40L-negative, CD69-negative, CD45RO-high. The libraries were made with immunoSEQ version 4 in survey mode. Sequencing used immunoSEQ multiplex PCR; TCRdb keeps in-frame clones, though not all of them. The sample holds about 37,000 clones, over 80% seen once. The TCR comes from an adult man with HIV who was CMV-seropositive. The sample here was CD4+ T cells sorted from PBMCs after 18-hour stimulation, taken from a patient who received antiretroviral therapy. The chain couples TRBV15 to TRBJ2-6; possible D gene TRBD1, 6 bases. The CDR3 region has the DNA TGTGCCACCAGCAGGCCTCGCAGGGGCCCTGGGGCCAACGTCCTGACTTTC. Translated: CATSRPRRGPGANVLTF.